This T cell receptor beta chain was profiled in a study of shared clonotypes between healthy human individuals. Study-level points and caveats: Limitation of the genetic and exposure-history diversity represented came from the few donors.

Method: immunoSEQ multiplex PCR; TCRdb's copy keeps in-frame clones and lacks some. This sample has over a million clones, with approximately 98.5% found just once. Trimming removed 5 bases from V and 5 bases from J; junction bases left unmatched: 9. Germline V lookup: CDR1 SEHNR, CDR2 FQNEAQ (reference sequence). This CDR3 region has 15 residues. On this clone: Antigen: not known.

The chain links TRBV7-9 to TRBJ2-7; 10 bases are shared with TRBD2. This clonotype was sampled from a man younger than 40 in good health. Material for sequencing was naive CD4+ T cells sorted from blood. Subset specified: CD45RA+ positively selected. The CDR3 DNA is TGTGCCAGCAGCCCTAGCGGGAGCGGGGGGGACGAGCAGTACTTC. Residues: CASSPSGSGGDEQYF.